Below, one T cell receptor beta chain is given with its context. No antigen is known for it. Per-base qualities were not stored, and no clone one base away is much larger. Each collaborating institution followed its own protocols to collect whole blood in K2EDTA tubes. Collaborator samples were shipped for TCRbeta analysis as frozen whole blood, isolated PBMCs, or DNA extracted from either sample type. The data originate from a study of blood T cell repertoires in COVID-19 (dated by TCRdb to the early 2020s). Broadly, across the study: Samples covering the acute and convalescent phases of COVID-19 were provided by collaborators in the United States, Italy and Spain. The prospective study material was composed of cDNA or gDNA derived from T cells, B-cell-depleted T cells, or PBMCs. The dataset comprised deeply sampled blood TCRbeta repertoires from subjects exposed to, actively infected with, or recovered from COVID-19. The repertoires were released in a freely available public database intended as a resource for research on the immune response to SARS-CoV-2. The samples were drawn from the first 160 participants of the ongoing ImmuneRACE study and from 950 to 1,500 subjects provided by 6 global collaborators. Nearly every sample came with metadata listing a de-identified subject ID, COVID-19 status, age in years and sex. Where HLA class I and class II types were available, the types were taken from metadata supplied by the sample provider, not from assay-based typing. What the work shows at the level of the full study, not this receptor alone: The quantity of clinical and demographic metadata differed by source and by participant and was supplied without curation.

The CDR1 and CDR2 encoded by the germline V gene (reference sequence) are PRHDT and FYEKMQ. V loses 5 bases at its end and J loses 10 bases; junction bases beyond the gene matches: 12. The CDR3 runs 17 residues from the cysteine to the phenylalanine. The DNA shown is the 51-base CDR3, in frame from base 1. The immunoSEQ Assay, a bias-controlled multiplex PCR, was used to amplify TCRbeta CDR3 regions from genomic DNA. The authors' pipeline ran thus. The number of nucleated cells in each sample was estimated by amplification of reference gene primers within the assay. To quantify the absolute abundance of each unique TCRbeta CDR3 rearrangement, sequence reads were collapsed and filtered. For each sample, productive Simpson clonality was calculated as the square root of Simpson's diversity index over productive rearrangements. TCRdb limited this immuneACCESS table to in-frame rearrangements with V and J called. A share of clones is missing; checked studies link under half to unresolved V genes, and the rest is unexplained. V and J calls and clone size come straight from that table; D and trimming were deduced from the DNA. The sample table lists roughly 81,000 clones, 91% of them with a count of one. Under 2.5% of the sample belongs to the ten largest clones.

The sequence derives from a woman aged 45-65 years in a cohort sampled during active COVID-19. Sequencing was performed on peripheral blood. Recombination joined TRBV13 with TRBJ2-1; the central 15 bases match TRBD2. In nucleotides, the sequence is TGTGCCAGCAGCCTTCCTCCCTGGACTAGCGGGAGGGGAGAGCAGTTCTTC. Its amino acids are CASSLPPWTSGRGEQFF.